The 27 T cell receptor beta chains listed next were all sequenced from one sample in a study of blood T cell repertoires in COVID-19. Generated by immunoSEQ multiplex PCR, the TCRdb table keeps only in-frame clones and is missing some. The sample holds around 65,000 clones, 82% seen once. Sequencing used peripheral blood. The origin of the receptors is a human donor in a cohort sampled during active COVID-19.

The chain couples TRBV7-9 to TRBJ2-3; TRBD1 is a possible D gene (6 bases). The CDR3 contains 15 residues. Germline CDR1 reads SEHNR; CDR2 reads FQNEAQ (reference sequence). The germline V and J ends were trimmed by 3 bases and 2 bases, with 12 bases remaining between them. The CDR3 sequence is CASSFNQGFTDTQYF. The DNA of the CDR3 is TGTGCCAGCAGCTTTAATCAGGGGTTCACAGATACGCAGTATTTT.

The gene calls are TRBV2 and TRBJ1-1, with 7 nucleotides matching TRBD1. The junction had 10 bases not matched to a gene; V was cut back by 5 bases and J by 4 bases. CDR1 and CDR2 (germline): SNHLY, FYNNEI. The CDR3 loop spans 15 amino acids. Written as DNA, the CDR3 is TGTGCCAGCAGTTACAGGGGCGCGCAGAGCACTGAAGCTTTCTTT. Protein: CASSYRGAQSTEAFF.

The rearrangement links TRBV5-1 to TRBJ1-1; D is possibly TRBD1 (6 bases). The germline V and J ends were trimmed by 4 bases and 8 bases, with 9 bases remaining between them. The length of the CDR3 is 11 residues. Germline lookup yields CDR1 SGHRS and CDR2 YFSETQ. DNA of the CDR3: TGCGCCAGCAGCGTCGGGACAGAAGCTTTCTTT. Its translation: CASSVGTEAFF.

The chain uses TRBV5-5 and TRBJ2-3; TRBD1 is a possible D gene (5 bases). Trimming cost V 0 bases and J 0 bases, with 8 bases left between them. This CDR3 has 15 residues. Germline-derived CDR1 and CDR2 are SGHKS and YYEKEE (reference sequence). The CDR3 DNA reads as TGTGCCAGCAGCTTGGGGACACCTAGCACAGATACGCAGTATTTT. The encoded protein is CASSLGTPSTDTQYF. The entire variable domain, with the rest obtained from reference TRBV5-5 and TRBJ2-3, is as follows: DAGVTQSPTHLIKTRGQQVTLRCSPISGHKSVSWYQQVLGQGPQFIFQYYEKEERGRGNFPDRFSARQFPNYSSELNVNALLLGDSALYLCASSLGTPSTDTQYFGPGTRLTVL.

In regard to this clone: The junction differs from germline at one of its ends, possibly a read error. The rearrangement joins TRBV5-1 to TRBJ2-3, with 13 bases identical to TRBD2. Germline V CDR1 and CDR2: SGHRS, YFSETQ. The CDR3 contains 18 residues. CDR3 amino acids: CASNLGQTSGGTTDTQYF. The CDR3 DNA sequence: TGCGCCAGCAACTTGGGCCAGACTAGCGGGGGGACGACAGATACGCAGTATTTT.

CDR3 in amino acids: CASGPLGQNTGELFF. The DNA for the CDR3 is TGTGCTAGTGGCCCCCTTGGACAGAACACCGGGGAGCTGTTTTTT. V usage is TRBV12-5 and J usage is TRBJ2-2; possible D gene TRBD1, 5 bases. There are 15 residues in the CDR3. V lost 6 bases and J 1 base, leaving 12 bases between the germline ends. Germline V gene lookup returns CDR1 LGHNT and CDR2 FRNRAP.

For the CDR3, the DNA is TGTGCCAGCAGTGCAGGATCAGGGTCCGAGACCCAGTACTTC. This codes for CASSAGSGSETQYF. The rearrangement uses TRBV2 and TRBJ2-5, with D perhaps TRBD1 (5 bases). V shed 4 bases and J shed 5 bases, with 14 bases lying between them. Germline V CDR1 and CDR2: SNHLY, FYNNEI. This CDR3 is 14 amino acids long.

This chain connects TRBV9 to TRBJ2-5; maybe TRBD1 (5 bases). The CDR3 extends over 15 amino acids. With 5 bases removed from V and 0 bases from J, the gap between germline ends came to 14 bases. Germline loops: CDR1 SGDLS, CDR2 YYNGEE. The CDR3 coding sequence is TGTGCCAGCAGACGAACCGACAGATACCAAGAGACCCAGTACTTC. Residues: CASRRTDRYQETQYF.

V is TRBV6-2 or TRBV6-3 and J is TRBJ1-5, with TRBD1 as a possible D gene (5 bases). Germline CDR1 MNHEY, CDR2 SVGEGT. CDR3 length: 14 amino acids. V was pared by 4 bases and J by 3 bases, with 10 bases between. The CDR3 protein is CASSLGEVNQPQHF. In nucleotides, the CDR3 is TGTGCCAGCAGTTTAGGGGAAGTCAATCAGCCCCAGCATTTT.

CDR3 sequence reads: CATLGLADQETQYF. Here the CDR3 DNA reads TGTGCCACTCTGGGACTAGCGGACCAAGAGACCCAGTACTTC. V and J are TRBV6-5 and TRBJ2-5; 11 nucleotides match TRBD2. Trimming at V came to 10 bases and at J to 0 bases, leaving 4 bases not matched to a gene. Germline values: CDR1 MNHEY, CDR2 SVGAGI. The CDR3 runs 14 residues.

This rearrangement joins TRBV4-1 to TRBJ2-1, with 14 bases aligning to TRBD2. This CDR3 region has 18 residues. Germline V gene lookup returns CDR1 MGHRA and CDR2 YSYEKL. The ends lost 4 bases at V and 7 bases at J; junction bases unmatched: 12. CDR3 amino acids: CASSPTSTTSGGANEQFF. The CDR3 nucleotides are TGCGCCAGCAGCCCCACTTCCACGACTAGCGGGGGGGCAAATGAGCAGTTCTTC.

The genes are TRBV29-1 and TRBJ1-1; 9 positions agree with TRBD1. Germline assignment: CDR1 SQVTM and CDR2 ANQGSEA. The CDR3 contains 14 residues. V dropped 7 bases and J dropped 6; count of bases not matched to a gene: 12. The CDR3 DNA reads as TGCAGCGCCAAACAGGGGGCGCGGGGGGCTGAAGCTTTCTTT. Translated: CSAKQGARGAEAFF.

The chain is built from TRBV19 and TRBJ2-3; 9 bases line up with TRBD2. Germline lookup yields CDR1 LNHDA and CDR2 SQIVND (reference sequence). The CDR3 has 18 residues. V lost 0 bases, J lost 2 bases, and 9 bases stayed unmatched. This CDR3 is CASSIEASGDLYTDTQYF. CDR3 DNA sequence: TGTGCCAGTAGTATAGAGGCTAGCGGGGACTTATACACAGATACGCAGTATTTT.

The chain recombines TRBV10-3 with TRBJ1-2; 8 bases align to TRBD1. V shed 4 bases and J 1 base; nucleotides not matched to a gene: 2. Germline assignment: CDR1 ENHRY and CDR2 SYGVKD. The CDR3 is made up of 14 amino acids. The CDR3 DNA sequence: TGTGCCATCAGTGGGGACAGGAGTAACTATGGCTACACCTTC. It codes for CAISGDRSNYGYTF.

The rearrangement links TRBV10-3 to TRBJ1-1; tentatively, D is TRBD1 (5 bases). V lost 4 bases and J lost 2, with 11 bases in between. CDR1 and CDR2 (germline): ENHRY, SYGVKD. This CDR3 has 14 amino acids. The CDR3 reads CAISVGGGNTEAFF. CDR3 nucleotides: TGTGCCATCAGTGTGGGGGGGGGAAACACTGAAGCTTTCTTT.

This chain uses TRBV5-5 with TRBJ1-5; 8 bases are a match to TRBD1. V lost 5 bases, J lost 7 bases, and 11 bases stayed unmatched. The CDR3 sequence is 15 residues long. The germline V gene has CDR1 SGHKS and CDR2 YYEKEE (reference sequence). Written as DNA, the CDR3 is TGTGCCAGCAGGGAGGGCACAGGGGGTGGGCAGCCCCAGCATTTT. Translation: CASREGTGGGQPQHF.

This clone has a handful of counts. The chain joins TRBV27 to TRBJ1-2; 11 bases are shared with TRBD1. The V gene end was trimmed by 7 bases and the J gene end by 8 bases; junction bases not matched to a gene: 15. The CDR3 consists of 16 residues. The V gene's germline CDR1 is MNHEY and CDR2 SMNVEV (reference sequence). The CDR3 reads CASKLIPGQGVGGYTF. CDR3 coding DNA: TGTGCCAGCAAGCTCATCCCGGGACAGGGGGTGGGGGGCTACACCTTC.

The chain joins TRBV2 to TRBJ2-3, with 11 bases aligning to TRBD2. Germline lookup yields CDR1 SNHLY and CDR2 FYNNEI. CDR3 length: 15 amino acids. The ends lost 5 bases at V and 2 bases at J; junction bases unmatched: 3. CDR3 DNA: TGTGCCAGCAGTTTAGCGGGGGGGTCCACAGATACGCAGTATTTT. It yields the protein CASSLAGGSTDTQYF.

In its sample, this clone was seen once. For the CDR3, the DNA is TGTGCCAGCAGCTTACGGGACATTGGAGGCTACACCTTC. This gives the protein CASSLRDIGGYTF. The chain joins TRBV7-9 to TRBJ1-2; weak D call: TRBD1 (6 bases). Looked up from germline, CDR1 is SEHNR and CDR2 is FQNEAQ (reference sequence). There are 13 residues in the CDR3. V was clipped by 2 bases and J by 8 bases, with 12 bases between them.

The chain links TRBV29-1 to TRBJ2-3; 7 nucleotides line up with TRBD1. Germline values: CDR1 SQVTM, CDR2 ANQGSEA. Germline trimming cut 3 bases from V and 5 bases from J; bases unmatched to any gene: 8. There are 14 residues in the CDR3. In DNA, the CDR3 is TGCAGCGTTGAGACACAGCCAGGGGGAGATACGCAGTATTTT. It encodes CSVETQPGGDTQYF.

J is TRBJ2-1 and V is TRBV5-6, with a weak D call TRBD2 (5 bases). The CDR3 loop spans 14 amino acids. The V gene's germline CDR1 is SGHDT and CDR2 YYEEEE. The V end was cut by 1 base, the J end by 6 bases, with 11 bases between. The CDR3: CASSLRRDTNEQFF. In nucleotides, the CDR3 is TGTGCCAGCAGCTTGCGACGGGATACCAATGAGCAGTTCTTC. Using reference TRBV5-6 and TRBJ2-1 for the parts outside the CDR3, the full variable domain is DAGVTQSPTHLIKTRGQQVTLRCSPKSGHDTVSWYQQALGQGPQFIFQYYEEEERQRGNFPDRFSGHQFPNYSSELNVNALLLGDSALYLCASSLRRDTNEQFFGPGTRLTVL.

The V and J genes are TRBV2 and TRBJ2-2, with TRBD2 matching over 14 bases. This CDR3 spans 16 amino acids. The germline gives CDR1 SNHLY, CDR2 FYNNEI. Trimming removed 4 bases from V and 4 bases from J; junction bases left unmatched: 2. The CDR3 region has the DNA TGTGCCAGCAGTGGACTAGCGGGGGGGCTCACCGGGGAGCTGTTTTTT. This encodes CASSGLAGGLTGELFF.

The rearrangement uses TRBV7-2 and TRBJ1-2, with TRBD1 matching 10 bases. The junction had 8 bases not matched to a gene; V was cut back by 7 bases and J by 6 bases. In germline, CDR1 is SGHTA, CDR2 FQGNSA. This CDR3 is 14 amino acids long. CDR3 loop: CASTRDRGPNGYTF. The CDR3 region has the DNA TGTGCCAGCACCAGGGACAGGGGCCCCAATGGCTACACCTTC.

The gene calls are TRBV30 and TRBJ1-1; a possible D gene is TRBD1 (5 bases). Germline values: CDR1 GTSNPN, CDR2 SVGIG (reference sequence). The CDR3 has 10 amino acids. Deletions cut 1 base from V and 13 bases from J, with 10 bases between. The CDR3: CAWSGRVVFF. Here the CDR3 DNA reads TGTGCCTGGAGTGGCAGGGTGGTTTTCTTT. The full variable domain, its missing parts supplied by reference TRBV30 and TRBJ1-1, is SQTIHQWPATLVQPVGSPLSLECTVEGTSNPNLYWYRQAAGRGLQLLFYSVGIGQISSEVPQNLSASRPQDRQFILSSKKLLLSDSGFYLCAWSGRVVFFGQGTRLTVV.

This rearrangement joins TRBV9 to TRBJ2-7; TRBD1 agrees at 9 bases. The J segment lost 6 bases and the V segment lost 1 base, leaving 2 bases of the junction unmatched. This CDR3 is built from 13 residues. Per germline, CDR1 SGDLS and CDR2 YYNGEE. The CDR3 nucleotides read TGTGCCAGCAGCGTAACGGACAGGGGCGAGCAGTACTTC. This gives the protein CASSVTDRGEQYF. The entire variable domain, with the rest obtained from reference TRBV9 and TRBJ2-7, is as follows: DSGVTQTPKHLITATGQRVTLRCSPRSGDLSVYWYQQSLDQGLQFLIQYYNGEERAKGNILERFSAQQFPDLHSELNLSSLELGDSALYFCASSVTDRGEQYFGPGTRLTVT.

This clone was seen a handful of times. This chain joins TRBV4-1 and TRBJ1-2; unclear D gene. The CDR3 covers 14 residues. Germline V gene sequence: CDR1 MGHRA, CDR2 YSYEKL. V lost 3 bases and J lost 3, with 11 bases in between. CDR3 sequence reads: CASSQPRSDYGYTF. The CDR3 bases are TGCGCCAGCAGCCAGCCCCGTAGTGACTATGGCTACACCTTC.

The chain joins TRBV15 to TRBJ2-3; D not resolved. Germline CDR1 LNHNV, CDR2 YYDKDF (reference sequence). This CDR3 is built from 15 residues. Trimming took off 0 bases at V and 2 bases at J, with 9 bases between the two ends. The CDR3 here is CATSRDWQNTDTQYF. The CDR3 DNA reads as TGTGCCACCAGCAGAGATTGGCAGAACACAGATACGCAGTATTTT.